A selection of T cell receptor beta chains follows, all from one sample in a study of Tregs in tolerant kidney transplant recipients. Measured with immunoSEQ multiplex PCR; TCRdb has only the in-frame clones, and not every one. The table lists about 64,000 clones, 95% to 98% of them singletons. The sample here was Tregs from blood, taken before the transplant. These receptors came from a human donor who received a combined kidney and bone marrow transplant. The CDR3 runs from the conserved cysteine through the conserved F or W. A D gene is named only where the DNA matches it firmly. Clone size is not always given. Where it is, it says once, few, many or a class for expanded clones.

TRBJ1-5	.	TRBV7-8	.	TGTGCCAGCAGCTTAGAATTCTCTCCCCAGCATTTT	CASSLEFSPQHF
TRBJ2-1	TRBD1	TRBV7-2	.	TGTGCCAGCAGCCGGACAGGGTGGGATGAGCAGTTCTTC	CASSRTGWDEQFF
TRBJ1-4	.	TRBV6-5	.	TGTGCCAGCAGTTACGGCTTTAATGAAAAACTGTTTTTT	CASSYGFNEKLFF
TRBJ2-2	.	TRBV7-3	.	TGTGCCAGCAGCCCCTCAACAGGAACCGGGGAGCTGTTTTTT	CASSPSTGTGELFF
TRBJ1-1	TRBD1	TRBV7-2	.	TGTGCCAGCAGCCCCGACAGGGGGCGCACTGAAGCTTTCTTT	CASSPDRGRTEAFF
TRBJ1-1	.	TRBV21-1	.	TGTGCCAGCAGCAAGTGGAGGGACTGTTCAACTGAAGCTTTCTTT	CASSKWRDCSTEAFF
TRBJ2-2	TRBD1	TRBV5-1	.	TGCGCCAGCAGCTTACTTCGACAGGGATCGAACACCGGGGAGCTGTTTTTT	CASSLLRQGSNTGELFF
TRBJ1-4	TRBD1	TRBV7-9	.	TGTGCCAGCAGCTTGACAGGGGGCGCAGAAAAACTGTTTTTT	CASSLTGGAEKLFF
TRBJ2-7	.	TRBV19	.	TGTGCCAGTAGTATCCACGGGCCGGAGGGGTTTCTGTACTTC	CASSIHGPEGFLYF
TRBJ1-2	TRBD1	TRBV28	.	TGTGCCAGCAGGACAGGGGGCGAGGCTCATGGCTACACCTTC	CASRTGGEAHGYTF
TRBJ2-3	.	TRBV4-1	.	TGCGCCAGCAGCCAAGAGAGAACGAGCGGGTACCCATGGGGGACGCAGTATTTT	CASSQERTSGYPWGTQYF
TRBJ2-7	.	TRBV5-1	once	TGCGCCAGCAGGGCGGTATTGGGTACGTACGAGCAGTACTTC	CASRAVLGTYEQYF
TRBJ1-2	.	TRBV18	.	TGTGCCAGCTCACCATTACAGTATGGCTACACCTTC	CASSPLQYGYTF
TRBJ1-1	.	TRBV19	.	TGTGCCAGTAGCTTTCAGACAGTCAGTATGAACACTGAAGCTTTCTTT	CASSFQTVSMNTEAFF
TRBJ2-1	TRBD2	TRBV5-1	.	TGCGCCAGCAGCCGTTCAACTAGCGGGAGCTTCGATGAGCAGTTCTTC	CASSRSTSGSFDEQFF
TRBJ2-1	TRBD2	TRBV4-2	.	TGTGCCAGCAGCCAAATTAGCGGGGGGCCTTACAATGAGCAGTTCTTC	CASSQISGGPYNEQFF
TRBJ1-1	.	TRBV19	.	TGTGCCAGTAGTCCAAATACAGGGAGGGGAGCTTTCTTT	CASSPNTGRGAFF
TRBJ1-2	.	TRBV29-1	.	TGCAGCGTTGAATCTCTCAACTATGGCTACACCTTC	CSVESLNYGYTF
TRBJ2-3	TRBD2	TRBV6-5	once	TGTGCCAGCAGTTATCTCGCGGGGGGAATCACAGATACGCAGTATTTT	CASSYLAGGITDTQYF
TRBJ2-7	.	TRBV21-1	.	TGTGCCAGCAGCAGACTAGCGGGGGGGCCAGAGAGATACGAGCAGTACTTC	CASSRLAGGPERYEQYF
TRBJ2-7	TRBD1	TRBV18	.	TGTGCCAGCTCACCAGGGACAGGGGGGGGCTACGAGCAGTACTTC	CASSPGTGGGYEQYF
TRBJ2-5	.	TRBV5-1	.	TGCGCCAGCAGCTTCGGCGGATCTCAAGAGACCCAGTACTTC	CASSFGGSQETQYF
TRBJ1-2	TRBD1	TRBV10-3	.	TGTGCCACGACCACAGGGGGCTTAGGCTACACCTTC	CATTTGGLGYTF
TRBJ2-2	TRBD1	TRBV5-1	.	TGCGCCAGCAGCTCGGGACAGGGGGCCAACACCGGGGAGCTGTTTTTT	CASSSGQGANTGELFF